This T cell receptor (beta chain) was recorded in a study of T-cell memory formation after mild COVID-19. TCRdb analysed the 5' RACE reads with MiXCR anew, one entry per CDR3 protein. The sample has approximately 180,000 distinct CDR3 sequences; roughly 17% are singletons. V was trimmed by 3 bases and J by 5 bases, leaving 14 bases between them. Germline-derived CDR1 and CDR2 are SGHTA and FQGNSA. The CDR3 extends over 14 amino acids. This clonotype was observed a few times. This chain links TRBV7-2 with TRBJ2-7, with D perhaps TRBD1 (5 bases). The sequenced material came from PBMCs or a T cell subset sorted from them (not recorded which). The TCR sequence derives from an adult woman who had mild COVID-19 (a few samples of this study predate the infection). Cell type and time point are not known. The CDR3 DNA reads TGTGCCAGCAGCTTTTTGCAGGGCATCAACGAGCAGTACTTC. It encodes CASSFLQGINEQYF.